This entry lists 8 T cell receptor beta chains sequenced from one sample in a study of T cells in Graves' hyperthyroidism and ophthalmopathy. The source material, RNA transcripts, was used to amplify TCR beta CDR3 regions. Primed by the HTBI set, a first-round RT-PCR was run on the TCR CDR3. Using its own MiXCR run on the multiplex PCR reads, TCRdb lists one record per CDR3 protein. Here the sample spans roughly 650,000 distinct CDR3 sequences, more than 15% being singletons. The source material was blood. These receptors were obtained from a woman in her forties with Graves' ophthalmopathy.

This clonotype has ten or more counts. This chain links TRBV2 with TRBJ2-7; 9 nucleotides match TRBD2. Germline trimming cut 7 bases from V and 2 bases from J; bases unmatched to any gene: 6. The germline V gene has CDR1 SNHLY and CDR2 FYNNEI. The CDR3 totals 14 residues. The CDR3 nucleotides are TGTGCCAGCATGGCTAGCGGGAATACCTACGAGCAGTACTTC. Its translation: CASMASGNTYEQYF.

This clonotype has a count of ten or more. The chain recombines TRBV6-1 with TRBJ2-5; D gene ambiguous. The CDR3 is 15 residues long. V lost 3 bases and J 5 bases, leaving 16 bases between the germline ends. CDR1 and CDR2 (germline): MNHNS, SASEGT. The CDR3 DNA reads as TGTGCCAGCAGTGATGGCTCCGCTGGGAAGGAGACCCAGTACTTC. Amino acids: CASSDGSAGKETQYF.

A few counts support this clonotype. V is TRBV20-1 and J is TRBJ1-6; the D is unclear. CDR1 is DFQATT, CDR2 SNEGSKA, per germline (reference sequence). V lost 6 bases and J lost 7, with 10 bases in between. This CDR3 spans 12 amino acids. The CDR3 loop is CSAPLGNSPLHF. The CDR3 bases are TGCAGTGCCCCCTTGGGGAATTCACCCCTCCACTTT.

This clonotype was counted at least ten times. This sequence joins TRBV2 and TRBJ2-7; D remains ambiguous. The ends were cut back, 1 base at V and 0 bases at J, with 7 bases in the middle. Germline lookup yields CDR1 SNHLY and CDR2 FYNNEI. CDR3 length: 14 amino acids. CDR3 loop: CASSEGGRSYEQYF. DNA for the CDR3: TGTGCCAGCAGTGAAGGTGGCCGCTCCTACGAGCAGTACTTC.

The chain combines TRBV9 with TRBJ2-3; D gene uncertain. Germline loops: CDR1 SGDLS, CDR2 YYNGEE. With 0 bases removed from V and 2 bases from J, the gap between germline ends came to 13 bases. This CDR3 spans 16 amino acids. CDR3 nucleotide sequence: TGTGCCAGCAGCGTAGAGGGCGACCTACCCACAGATACGCAGTATTTT. This encodes CASSVEGDLPTDTQYF.

This clonotype occurred many times. The rearrangement uses TRBV7-2 and TRBJ2-3; 12 positions match TRBD2. The CDR3 spans 16 residues. V lost 4 bases to trimming and J lost 0 bases; unmatched junction nucleotides: 2. The germline V gene has CDR1 SGHTA and CDR2 FQGNSA. The CDR3 nucleotides are TGTGCCAGCAGCTACCTAGCGGGGGGGAGCACAGATACGCAGTATTTT. This gives the protein CASSYLAGGSTDTQYF.

The chain links TRBV5-6 to TRBJ1-2, with a tentative D call TRBD1 (6 bases). Trimming took off 6 bases at V and 5 bases at J, with 14 bases between the two ends. The CDR3 extends over 13 amino acids. Per germline, CDR1 SGHDT and CDR2 YYEEEE. In DNA form, the CDR3 reads TGTGCCAGCAATATCAGGGGTGAATATGGCTACACCTTC. Amino acids: CASNIRGEYGYTF.

This clonotype was counted ten times or more. J is TRBJ2-7 and V is TRBV28, with 7 bases that match TRBD1. V gave up 5 bases and J gave up 3 bases; unmatched junction bases: 7. The germline gives CDR1 MDHEN, CDR2 SYDVKM. CDR3 length: 14 residues. This CDR3 reads CASSGDRAFYEQYF. In nucleotides, the CDR3 is TGTGCCAGCAGTGGTGACAGGGCCTTCTACGAGCAGTACTTC.